The subject of this entry is one T cell receptor beta chain. Its antigen target is currently unknown. The sample holds no much larger clone one base away, and base qualities are not on file. For isolation of CD8+ cytotoxic T cells, negative selection was performed with anti-CD4 multisort beads, and positive selection with anti-CD8 beads was then performed. Miltenyi superparamagnetic beads coated with subset-specific monoclonal antibodies were used for isolation of the T cell subsets. All T cell populations were isolated from peripheral blood. Ficoll separation of whole blood yielded mononuclear cells, and anti-CD14 microbeads were then used to deplete the monocytes. Isolated cell populations were immediately resuspended in RNAprotect reagent. Libraries were prepared through multiplex PCR. TCRdb names 454 GS FLX as the instrument used. TCR alpha and beta CDR3 regions were amplified from mRNA by semiquantitative ARM-PCR. In ARM-PCR, tagged nested gene-specific primers were used first, and communal superprimers then performed exponential amplification. Exonuclease was used to remove the nested primers before the first-round PCR products went through the second amplification round. Sequencing of the amplicons was performed on the 454 platform, which allows millions of DNA fragments to be sequenced rapidly without cloning bias. A read mappable to both V and J germline segments was defined as an effective read. In the paper's pipeline: IRmap, which uses pyromap, a Smith-Waterman modification adapted to 454 sequencing errors, was used to assign reads to germline V, D and J segments. D-beta assignments were filtered using cutoffs set at the 99th percentile of alignment scores from simulated random sequences. CDR3 was defined as the amino acids between the conserved V-segment Y[YFLI]C motif and the J-segment [FW]GXGT motif. A compound Poisson process model, previously applied to large-scale EST data, was used to estimate repertoire diversity. A procedure for detecting cross-contamination was used to argue that the shared CDR3s did not come from sample contamination. TCRdb cleaned the public reads at Q25 with fastp, built clones with MiXCR and kept in-frame beta chains. Entries are consolidated by CDR3 protein sequence, retaining the most common genes and DNA. The V and J calls reflect TCRdb's pipeline rather than the authors' work. The table for this sample lists roughly 5,000 distinct CDR3 sequences; around two thirds of them were counted only once. Around three fifths of the sample is taken by the ten largest.

This sample was taken from a study of relationships among human T cell subsets (TCRdb year 2010). Study-level background: Sequencing was performed on eight distinct blood T cell populations: pan T, CD8 cytotoxic, regulatory, Th1, Th2, naive plus transitional, activated and memory cells. Beyond this particular receptor, the publication reports: Substantial CDR3 sharing among Th1, Th2 and regulatory T cells was interpreted as suggesting stochastic cell fate choices. No statistically significant differences in V, D and J usage, CDR3 length or N-nucleotide additions were observed among the seven subsets. The bead-based sorting was unable to rule out the presence of a CD4+CD8+ double-positive population. Over 50% of CD8+ cytotoxic sequences belonged to clones with over 100 reads, whereas regulatory and Th2 subsets showed few such clones.

V trim: 3 bases; J trim: 4 bases; unmatched bases: 5. Looking up the germline V gene (reference sequence) yields CDR1 GTSNPN and CDR2 SVGIG. The CDR3 spans 13 residues, from the cysteine through the phenylalanine. Only CDR3 DNA is held: 39 bases, read in frame from base 1. The chain is assembled from TRBV30 and TRBJ2-7, with 8 bases in between that match TRBD1. The sequenced material came from CD8+ T cells sorted from blood. The TCR originated in a man aged 40-50 years in good health. For the CDR3, the sequence is CAWSGTGIYEQYF. The sequence in DNA is TGTGCCTGGAGCGGGACAGGAATTTACGAGCAGTACTTC.